What follows describes a single T cell receptor (beta chain). What this receptor recognizes is not known. Base-call qualities are not available, and no considerably larger clone is one nucleotide away. TCR CDR3 regions were amplified from genomic DNA by multiplex PCR using the deep immunoSEQ assay. Extracted genomic DNA from each cell subset was spread evenly across all wells of several immunoSEQ 96-well plates, with each plate serving as a replicate. Each replicate PCR for sorted subsets received about 200 ng genomic DNA, equal to about 30,000 T cell genomes. The purified libraries were quantified using a Qubit 3.0 fluorometer, sized with a Bioanalyzer 2100, and then quantified again using the KAPA Library Quantification kit. Every immunoSEQ 96-well plate was sequenced on a dedicated single-read 150-cycle Illumina NextSeq 550 flow cell. The authors' analysis ran thus. Because the immunoSEQ output held only junctional sequences and lacked quality scores, the filtering could not match the filtering applied to full-length reads. Sequences were annotated with PyIR, a Python wrapper for IgBLAST v1.9, using IMGT germline references to assign V/J genes and CDR3. Reads were filtered out if the reads had weak V/J assignments (E-value above 1e-6), no CDR3, stop codons, out-of-frame junctions, or ambiguous translated residues. V3J clonotypes were defined by identical inferred V gene, J gene, and CDR3 amino acid sequence. The percentage overlap between two repertoires was calculated by dividing the number of shared unique clonotypes by the size of the smaller repertoire. Richness of each repertoire was evaluated using RTK rarefaction, the Chao1 estimator, and Recon v2.1 estimates of unobserved clonotypes. OLGA was used to compute generation probabilities for all TCRbeta clonotypes that the gDNA method yielded from a few donors. The table was pulled from immuneACCESS by TCRdb, which kept in-frame rearrangements only. Such tables lose some clones; where checked, under half of the loss comes from unresolved V genes, and the rest has no known cause. V and J calls and clone size come straight from that table; D and trimming were deduced from the DNA. The table for this sample lists millions of clones; approximately 94% of them were counted only once. The ten largest account for 0.9% to 1.3% of the sample.

This entry is derived from a study of shared clonotypes between healthy human individuals (TCRdb year 2020). Notes on the research overall: The cohort included three men and two women between 18 and 49 years of age. Leukapheresis yielded between about 0.9 and 9.5 billion PBMCs per donor. Libraries were prepared and TCR repertoires were sequenced by different laboratories using diverse techniques, in order to increase sequencing depth and limit assay-specific biases. For each donor, CD4 naive and CD4 memory were each given three plates, CD8 naive was given two plates, and CD8 memory was given one plate. To estimate repertoire size and how much clonotypes are shared between individuals, the study performed deep sequencing of blood TCR repertoires from 4 to 6 healthy adults.

Trimming removed 7 bases from V and 0 bases from J, leaving 7 bases between the germline ends. From cysteine to phenylalanine, the CDR3 is 12 amino acids long. Just CDR3 DNA is preserved here, 36 bases in frame from base 1. Taken from the germline V gene (reference sequence), the CDR1 and CDR2 loops are LNHDA and SQIVND. Findings and caveats that apply to the study as a whole: The small number of donors limited the genetic and exposure-history diversity represented. Sampling was restricted to blood, and TCR repertoires in tissue are likely to differ from TCR repertoires in blood. Compared with non-shared clonotypes, the clonotypes found in all four sorted-subset donors had higher generation probabilities. Incomplete sequencing was indicated by rarefaction of sorted-subset datasets, despite the large sequencing depth. Pairwise subsampling led to the expectation that sequencing depth would affect the degree of clonotype sharing among donors. Estimated clonotype richness was generally larger for naive than for memory subsets. Across a few donors, 5% to 6% of naive CD4, approximately 3.6% of naive CD8, 2.3% of memory CD4, and roughly 0.4% of memory CD8 clonotypes were shared.

CD8 naive samples were CD45RO-negative cells positively selected for CCR7, giving a CD45RA+CCR7+ population that excluded TemRA cells. The donors were healthy, HIV-negative adults who had no recently reported acute infections or vaccinations. Every donor was a Caucasian adult residing in Nashville, Tennessee, USA. Blood was obtained by leukapheresis, after which PBMCs were separated by Ficoll-Histopaque density gradient centrifugation and cryopreserved in liquid nitrogen vapor phase. Purity and quantity of every magnetically sorted T cell population were checked by analytical flow cytometry. From each sorted fraction, genomic DNA was isolated and quantified by UV absorbance on a Nanodrop 2000c.

This clonotype was obtained from a man between 18 and 35 years old in good health. What was sequenced was naive CD8+ T cells sorted from blood. The sample's cell subset or site label, in plain terms: CD45RA+CCR7+. The rearrangement joined TRBV19 to TRBJ2-7, with no confidently assigned D gene. The CDR3 protein: CASIGGSYEQYF. The DNA reads as follows: TGTGCCAGTATCGGCGGCTCCTACGAGCAGTACTTC.